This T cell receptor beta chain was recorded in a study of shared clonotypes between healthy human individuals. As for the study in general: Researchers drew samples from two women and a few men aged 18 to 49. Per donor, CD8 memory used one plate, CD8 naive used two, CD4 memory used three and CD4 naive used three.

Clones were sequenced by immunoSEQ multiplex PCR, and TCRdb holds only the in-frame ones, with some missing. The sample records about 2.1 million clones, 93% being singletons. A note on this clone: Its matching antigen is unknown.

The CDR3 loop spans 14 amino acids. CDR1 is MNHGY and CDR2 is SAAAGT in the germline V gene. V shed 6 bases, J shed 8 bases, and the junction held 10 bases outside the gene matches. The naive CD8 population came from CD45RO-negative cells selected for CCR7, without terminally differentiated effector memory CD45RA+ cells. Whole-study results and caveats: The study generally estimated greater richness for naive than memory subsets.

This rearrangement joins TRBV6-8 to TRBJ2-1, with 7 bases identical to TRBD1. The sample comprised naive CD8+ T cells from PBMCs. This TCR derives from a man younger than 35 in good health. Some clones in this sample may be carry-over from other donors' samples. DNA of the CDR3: TGTGCCAGCAGGATACTAACAGGGGACGATGAGCAGTTCTTC. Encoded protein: CASRILTGDDEQFF.